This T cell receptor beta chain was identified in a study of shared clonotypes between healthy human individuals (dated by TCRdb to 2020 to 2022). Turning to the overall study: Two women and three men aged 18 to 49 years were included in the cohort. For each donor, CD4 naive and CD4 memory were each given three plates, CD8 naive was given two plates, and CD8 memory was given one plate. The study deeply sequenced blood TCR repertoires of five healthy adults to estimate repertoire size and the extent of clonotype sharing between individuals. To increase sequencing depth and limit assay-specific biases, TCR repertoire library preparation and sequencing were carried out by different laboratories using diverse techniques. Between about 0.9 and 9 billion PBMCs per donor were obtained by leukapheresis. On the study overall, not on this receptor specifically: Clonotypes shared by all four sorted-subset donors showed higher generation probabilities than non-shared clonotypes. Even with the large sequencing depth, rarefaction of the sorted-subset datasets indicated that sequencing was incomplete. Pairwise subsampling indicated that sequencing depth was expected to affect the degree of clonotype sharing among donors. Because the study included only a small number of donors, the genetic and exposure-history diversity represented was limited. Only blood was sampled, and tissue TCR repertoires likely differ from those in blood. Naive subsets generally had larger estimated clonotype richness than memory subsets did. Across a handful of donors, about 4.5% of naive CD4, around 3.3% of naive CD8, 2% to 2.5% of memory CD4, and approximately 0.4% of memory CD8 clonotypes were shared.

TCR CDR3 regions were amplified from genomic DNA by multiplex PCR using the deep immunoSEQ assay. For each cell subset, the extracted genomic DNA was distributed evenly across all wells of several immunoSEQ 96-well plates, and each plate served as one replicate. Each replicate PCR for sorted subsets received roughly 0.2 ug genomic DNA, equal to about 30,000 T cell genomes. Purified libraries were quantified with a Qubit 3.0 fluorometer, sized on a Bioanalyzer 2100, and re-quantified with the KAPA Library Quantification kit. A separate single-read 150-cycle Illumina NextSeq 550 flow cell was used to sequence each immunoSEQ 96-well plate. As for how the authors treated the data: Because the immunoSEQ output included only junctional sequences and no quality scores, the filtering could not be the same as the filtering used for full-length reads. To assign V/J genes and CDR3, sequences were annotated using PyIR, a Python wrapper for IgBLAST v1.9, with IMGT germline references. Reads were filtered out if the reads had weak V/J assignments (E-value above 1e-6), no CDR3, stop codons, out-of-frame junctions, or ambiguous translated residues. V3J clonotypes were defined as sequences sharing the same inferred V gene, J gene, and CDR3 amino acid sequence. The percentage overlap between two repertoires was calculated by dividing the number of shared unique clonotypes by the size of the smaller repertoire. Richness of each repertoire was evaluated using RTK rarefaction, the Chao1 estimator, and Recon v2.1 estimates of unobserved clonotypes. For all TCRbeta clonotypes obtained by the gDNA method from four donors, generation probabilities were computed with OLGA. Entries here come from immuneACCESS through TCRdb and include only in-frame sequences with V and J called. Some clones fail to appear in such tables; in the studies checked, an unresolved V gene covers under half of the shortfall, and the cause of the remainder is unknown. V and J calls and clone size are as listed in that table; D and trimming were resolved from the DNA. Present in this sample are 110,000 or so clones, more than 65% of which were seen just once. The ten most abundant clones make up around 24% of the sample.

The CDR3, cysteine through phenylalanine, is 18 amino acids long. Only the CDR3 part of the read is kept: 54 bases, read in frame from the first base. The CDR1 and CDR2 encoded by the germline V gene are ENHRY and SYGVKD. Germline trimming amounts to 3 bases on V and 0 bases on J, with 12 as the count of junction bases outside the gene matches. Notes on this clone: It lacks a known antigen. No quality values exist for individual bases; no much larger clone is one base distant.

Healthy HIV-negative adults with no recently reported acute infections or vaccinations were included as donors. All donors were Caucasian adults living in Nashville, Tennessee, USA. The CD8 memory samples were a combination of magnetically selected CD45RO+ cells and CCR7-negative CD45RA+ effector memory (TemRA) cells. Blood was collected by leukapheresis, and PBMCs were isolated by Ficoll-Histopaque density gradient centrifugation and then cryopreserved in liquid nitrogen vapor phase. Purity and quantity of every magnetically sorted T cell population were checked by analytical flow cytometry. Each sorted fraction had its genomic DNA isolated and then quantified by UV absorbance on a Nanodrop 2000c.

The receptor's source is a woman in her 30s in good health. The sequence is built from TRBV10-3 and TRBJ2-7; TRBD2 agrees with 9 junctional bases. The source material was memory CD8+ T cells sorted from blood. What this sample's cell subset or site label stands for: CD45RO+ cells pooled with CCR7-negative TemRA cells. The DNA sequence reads TGTGCCATCAGTGATTGGGGTAGCGGGAGCACCAGCTCCTACGAGCAGTACTTC. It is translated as CAISDWGSGSTSSYEQYF.